This TCR beta chain was found in a study of spatial heterogeneity in lung cancer. About the study: In raw reads, more than 8.5 appearances on average were recorded for each unique TCR and UMI combination.

Regarding the study as a whole: TCRs found ubiquitously expanded in tumor appeared in blood more at resection than at follow-up.

Unique molecular identifiers tagged every individual TCR cDNA molecule. MiXCR was run by TCRdb on the 5' RACE reads, yielding one entry per CDR3 protein. Of about 27,000 distinct CDR3 sequences listed, 5.5% to 8.5% are singletons. The CDR3 length is 12 residues. Trimming removed 4 bases at V and 7 bases at J, with 8 bases between. Per the germline V gene, CDR1 is SGHVS and CDR2 is FQNEAQ. This clonotype occurred many times. What it binds is not known. As to time point: sample taken at primary tumor resection. Unsorted whole RNA of tumor, nontumor lung or frozen PBMC was sequenced. The donors comprised approximately 75 untreated early-stage non-small cell lung cancer patients.

J is TRBJ2-1 and V is TRBV7-8; tentative D call: TRBD2 (6 bases). The source material was PBMCs, sampled at surgery. This clonotype originated in a male donor with early-stage non-small cell lung cancer. CDR3 amino acids: CASSSLANEQFF. The CDR3 DNA reads TGTGCCAGCAGCTCCCTAGCGAATGAGCAGTTCTTC. Complete variable domain (other parts from reference TRBV7-8 and TRBJ2-1): GAGVSQSPRYKVAKRGQDVALRCDPISGHVSLFWYQQALGQGPEFLTYFQNEAQLDKSGLPSDRFFAERPEGSVSTLKIQRTQQEDSAVYLCASSSLANEQFFGPGTRLTVL.